The TCR beta chain described here comes from a study of T cell responses to AZD1222 COVID-19 vaccine. Study-wide results and limits: A mostly white British donor set with more females was recruited, and clonal diversity was possibly underestimated. Sampling captured repertoires only after the peak T cell response. Only a handful of individuals given AZD1222 were seropositive at baseline.

Trimming shortened V by 6 bases and J by 6 bases, and 6 bases separated the two germline ends. This CDR3 comprises 11 residues. Germline V lookup: CDR1 SGHRS, CDR2 YFSETQ. TCRdb's table, derived via immunoSEQ multiplex PCR, lists solely in-frame clones and lacks some. The table includes 100,000 to 150,000 clones, about 90% detected once. Pooling was applied to second doses at about 4 or about 12 weeks. Comment on this clone: As yet, its antigen is unknown.

The input for sequencing was peripheral blood, taken 28 days after the second AZD1222 dose. The TCR comes from an adult who received the AZD1222 COVID-19 vaccine. J is TRBJ2-2 and V is TRBV5-1; D unresolved. The CDR3 loop is CASMASGELFF. Written as DNA, the CDR3 is TGCGCCAGCATGGCGTCCGGGGAGCTGTTTTTT. Together with reference TRBV5-1 and TRBJ2-2, the CDR3 gives the full variable domain: KAGVTQTPRYLIKTRGQQVTLSCSPISGHRSVSWYQQTPGQGLQFLFEYFSETQRNKGNFPGRFSGRQFSNSRSEMNVSTLELGDSALYLCASMASGELFFGEGSRLTVL.